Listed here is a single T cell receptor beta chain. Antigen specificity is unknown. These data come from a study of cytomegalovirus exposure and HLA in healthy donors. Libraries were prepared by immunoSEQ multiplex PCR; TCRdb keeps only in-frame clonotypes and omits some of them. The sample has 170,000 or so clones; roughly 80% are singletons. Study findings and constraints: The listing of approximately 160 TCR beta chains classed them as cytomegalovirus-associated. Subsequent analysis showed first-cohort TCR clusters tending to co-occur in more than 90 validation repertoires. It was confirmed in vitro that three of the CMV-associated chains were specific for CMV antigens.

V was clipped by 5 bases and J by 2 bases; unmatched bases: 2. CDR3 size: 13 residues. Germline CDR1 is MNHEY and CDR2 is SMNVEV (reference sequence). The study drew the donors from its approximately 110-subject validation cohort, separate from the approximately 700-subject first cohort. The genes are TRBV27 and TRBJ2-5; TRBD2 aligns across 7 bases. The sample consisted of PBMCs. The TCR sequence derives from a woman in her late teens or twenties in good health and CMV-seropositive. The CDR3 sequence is CASSLAVQETQYF. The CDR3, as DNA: TGTGCCAGCAGTCTAGCGGTTCAAGAGACCCAGTACTTC.